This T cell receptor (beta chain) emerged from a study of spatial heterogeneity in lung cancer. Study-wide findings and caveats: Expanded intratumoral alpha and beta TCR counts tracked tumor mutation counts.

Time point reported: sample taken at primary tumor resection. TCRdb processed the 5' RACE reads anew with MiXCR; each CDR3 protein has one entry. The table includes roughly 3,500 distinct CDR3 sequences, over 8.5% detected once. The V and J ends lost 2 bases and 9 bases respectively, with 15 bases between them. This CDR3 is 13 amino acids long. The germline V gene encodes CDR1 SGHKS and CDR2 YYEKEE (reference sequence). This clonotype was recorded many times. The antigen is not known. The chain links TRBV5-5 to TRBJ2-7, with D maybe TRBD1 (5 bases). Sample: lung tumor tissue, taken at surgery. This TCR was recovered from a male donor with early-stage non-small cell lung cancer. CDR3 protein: CASSFDSSTVQYF. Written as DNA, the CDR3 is TGTGCCAGCAGCTTTGACAGTAGTACGGTGCAGTACTTC.